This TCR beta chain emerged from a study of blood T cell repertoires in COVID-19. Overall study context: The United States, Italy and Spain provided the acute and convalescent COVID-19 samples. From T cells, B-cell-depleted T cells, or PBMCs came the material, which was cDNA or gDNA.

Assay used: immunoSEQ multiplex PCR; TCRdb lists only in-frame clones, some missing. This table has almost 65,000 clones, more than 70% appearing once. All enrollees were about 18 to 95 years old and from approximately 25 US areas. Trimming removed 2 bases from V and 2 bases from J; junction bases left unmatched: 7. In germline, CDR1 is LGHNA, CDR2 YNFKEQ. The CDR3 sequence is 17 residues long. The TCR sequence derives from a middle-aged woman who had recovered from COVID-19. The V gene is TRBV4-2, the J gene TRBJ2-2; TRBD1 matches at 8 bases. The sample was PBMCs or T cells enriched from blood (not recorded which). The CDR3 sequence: CASSQLRGRFNTGELFF. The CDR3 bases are TGTGCCAGCAGCCAACTCAGGGGGCGATTTAACACCGGGGAGCTGTTTTTT.